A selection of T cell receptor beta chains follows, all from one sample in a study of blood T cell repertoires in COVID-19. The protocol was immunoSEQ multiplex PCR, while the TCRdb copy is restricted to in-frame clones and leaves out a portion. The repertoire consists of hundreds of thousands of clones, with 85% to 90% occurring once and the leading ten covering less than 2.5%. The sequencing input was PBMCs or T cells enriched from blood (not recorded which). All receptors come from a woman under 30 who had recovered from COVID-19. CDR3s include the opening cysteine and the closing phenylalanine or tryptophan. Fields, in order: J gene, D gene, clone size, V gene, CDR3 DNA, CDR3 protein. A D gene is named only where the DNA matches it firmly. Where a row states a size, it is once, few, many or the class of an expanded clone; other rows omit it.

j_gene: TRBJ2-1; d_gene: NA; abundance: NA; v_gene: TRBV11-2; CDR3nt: TGTGCCAGCAGCCGCGGGGGCAGGGGTAAGGATGAGCAGTTCTTC; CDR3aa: CASSRGGRGKDEQFF
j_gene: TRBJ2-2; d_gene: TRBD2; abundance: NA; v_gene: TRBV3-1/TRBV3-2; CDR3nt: TGTGCCAGCAGCAACCTAGCGGGGTACACCGGGGAGCTGTTTTTT; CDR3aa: CASSNLAGYTGELFF
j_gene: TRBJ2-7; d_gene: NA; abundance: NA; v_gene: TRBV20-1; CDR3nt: TGCAGTGCTGCCAGGGGGGTCGAGCAGTACTTC; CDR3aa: CSAARGVEQYF
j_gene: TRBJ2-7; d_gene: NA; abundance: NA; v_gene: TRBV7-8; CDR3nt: TGTGCCAGCAGCCTTGCCGGGACATCGTACTACGAGCAGTACTTC; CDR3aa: CASSLAGTSYYEQYF
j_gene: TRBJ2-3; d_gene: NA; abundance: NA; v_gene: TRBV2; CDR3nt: TGTGCCAGCAGTGAATACGGGAACACAGATACGCAGTATTTT; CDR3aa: CASSEYGNTDTQYF
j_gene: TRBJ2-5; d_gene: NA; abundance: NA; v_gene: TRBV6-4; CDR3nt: TGTGCCAGCAGTGACCCGGGGGTGGGAGGAGAGACCCAGTACTTC; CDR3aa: CASSDPGVGGETQYF
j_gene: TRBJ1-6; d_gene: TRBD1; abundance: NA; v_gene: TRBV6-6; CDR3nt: TGTGCCAGCAGTCTACAGGGGGTCGGCTCACCCCTCCACTTT; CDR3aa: CASSLQGVGSPLHF
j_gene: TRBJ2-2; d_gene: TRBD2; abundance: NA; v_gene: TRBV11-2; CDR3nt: TGTGCCAGCAGCTTCCGCGGGGGGGCTGGGACCGGGGAGCTGTTTTTT; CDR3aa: CASSFRGGAGTGELFF
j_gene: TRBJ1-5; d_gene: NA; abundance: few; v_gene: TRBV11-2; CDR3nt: TGTGCCAGCAGCTTACGGGGGTTGGGCAATCAGCCCCAGCATTTT; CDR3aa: CASSLRGLGNQPQHF
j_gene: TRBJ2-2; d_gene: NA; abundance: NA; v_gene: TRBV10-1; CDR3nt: TGCGCCAGCAGTGACGCTAAAAACACCGGGGAGCTGTTTTTT; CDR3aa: CASSDAKNTGELFF
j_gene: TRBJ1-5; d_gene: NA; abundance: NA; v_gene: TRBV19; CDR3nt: TGTGCCAGTAGCCAGGACAGCCTAGTAAATCAGCCCCAGCATTTT; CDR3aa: CASSQDSLVNQPQHF
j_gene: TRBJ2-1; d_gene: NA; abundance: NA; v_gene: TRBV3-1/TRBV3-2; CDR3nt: TGTGCCAGCAGCCAAGACGCCTTGGAGTTCAATGAGCAGTTCTTC; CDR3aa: CASSQDALEFNEQFF
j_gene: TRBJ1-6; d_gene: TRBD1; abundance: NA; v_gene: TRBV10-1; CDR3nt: TGCGCCATCTCCCCGGGACAGGGGGCGGATAATTCACCCCTCCACTTT; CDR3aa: CAISPGQGADNSPLHF
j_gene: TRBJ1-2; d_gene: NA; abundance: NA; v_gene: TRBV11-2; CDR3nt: TGTGCCAGCAGCTTAGATTGGACACCTTCTCCAGGCTACACCTTC; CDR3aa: CASSLDWTPSPGYTF
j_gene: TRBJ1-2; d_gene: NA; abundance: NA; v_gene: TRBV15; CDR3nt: TGTGCCACCAGCCGTGGGGGGGGGAGCTATGGCTACACCTTC; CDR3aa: CATSRGGGSYGYTF
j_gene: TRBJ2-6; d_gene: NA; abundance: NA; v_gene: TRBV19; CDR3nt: TGTGCCAGTAGGTCCAGGAATACGGCTGGGGCCAACGTCCTGACTTTC; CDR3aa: CASRSRNTAGANVLTF
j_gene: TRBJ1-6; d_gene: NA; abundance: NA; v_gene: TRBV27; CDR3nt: TGTGCCAGCACCGACAGGAATTCACCCCTCCACTTT; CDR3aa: CASTDRNSPLHF
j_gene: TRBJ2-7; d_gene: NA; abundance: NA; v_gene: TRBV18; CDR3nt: TGTGCCAGCTCACCACGCGGACTGGCCTACGAGCAGTACTTC; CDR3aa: CASSPRGLAYEQYF
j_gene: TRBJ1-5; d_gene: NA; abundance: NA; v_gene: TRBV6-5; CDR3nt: TGTGCCAGCGTCAGAGGAGACTATAGCAATCAGCCCCAGCATTTT; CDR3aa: CASVRGDYSNQPQHF
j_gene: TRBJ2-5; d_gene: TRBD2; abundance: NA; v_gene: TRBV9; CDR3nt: TGTGCCAGCAGCCCCCCACCGGGTAGCGGGGGGGCGGAAGAGACCCAGTACTTC; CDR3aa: CASSPPPGSGGAEETQYF
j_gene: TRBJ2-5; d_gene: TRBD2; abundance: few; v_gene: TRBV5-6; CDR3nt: TGTGCCAGCAGCTTGGAGCTAGCGGGGCAAGAGACCCAGTACTTC; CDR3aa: CASSLELAGQETQYF
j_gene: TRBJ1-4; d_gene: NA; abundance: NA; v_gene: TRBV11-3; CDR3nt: TGTGCCAGCAGCTTAGAGGTTCTACAGTTGTATGATGAAAAACTGTTTTTT; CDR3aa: CASSLEVLQLYDEKLFF
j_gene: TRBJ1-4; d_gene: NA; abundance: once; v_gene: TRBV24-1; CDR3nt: TGTGCCACCAGTCCCGGTGCAGGGGATGAAAAACTGTTTTTT; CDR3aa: CATSPGAGDEKLFF
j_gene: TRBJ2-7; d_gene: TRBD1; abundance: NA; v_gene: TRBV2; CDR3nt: TGTGCCAGTGTCGACAGGGTAGGAGAAGAGCAGTACTTC; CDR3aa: CASVDRVGEEQYF
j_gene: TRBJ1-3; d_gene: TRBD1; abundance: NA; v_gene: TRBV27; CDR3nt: TGTGCCAGCAGTCCGCGGACAGGGAGAAACACCATATATTTT; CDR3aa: CASSPRTGRNTIYF
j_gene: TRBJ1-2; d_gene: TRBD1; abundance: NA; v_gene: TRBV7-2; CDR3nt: TGTGCCAGCAGCTTGGGGACAGAATATGGCTACACCTTC; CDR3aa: CASSLGTEYGYTF
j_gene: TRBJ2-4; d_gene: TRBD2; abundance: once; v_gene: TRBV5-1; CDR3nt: TGCGCCAGCAGAGGGACTAGCGACATTCAGTACTTC; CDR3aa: CASRGTSDIQYF
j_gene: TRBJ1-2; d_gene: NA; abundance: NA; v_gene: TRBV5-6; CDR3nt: TGTGCCAGCAGCTCGCACTTGTTACGGTATGGCTACACCTTC; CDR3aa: CASSSHLLRYGYTF
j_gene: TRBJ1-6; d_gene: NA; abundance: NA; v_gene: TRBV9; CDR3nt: TGTGCCAGCAGCGTCGGACCGGGGTCACCCCTCCACTTT; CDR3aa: CASSVGPGSPLHF
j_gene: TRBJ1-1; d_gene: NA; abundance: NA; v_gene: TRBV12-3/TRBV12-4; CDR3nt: TGTGCCAGCAGCCTAGGGGGTGGCACTGAAGCTTTCTTT; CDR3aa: CASSLGGGTEAFF
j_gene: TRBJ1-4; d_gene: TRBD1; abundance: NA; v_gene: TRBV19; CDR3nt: TGTGCCAGTAGCCCCGGACAGGGCTTAAAACTGTTTTTT; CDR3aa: CASSPGQGLKLFF
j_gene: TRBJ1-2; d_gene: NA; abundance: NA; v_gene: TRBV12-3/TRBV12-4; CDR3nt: TGTGCCAGCAGTTTGGAGGGTTACTATGGCTACACCTTC; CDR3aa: CASSLEGYYGYTF
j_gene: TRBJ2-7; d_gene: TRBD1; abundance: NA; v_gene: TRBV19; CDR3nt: TGTGCCAGCAAATTCCGGGACAGGTATCCTTACGAGCAGTACTTC; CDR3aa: CASKFRDRYPYEQYF